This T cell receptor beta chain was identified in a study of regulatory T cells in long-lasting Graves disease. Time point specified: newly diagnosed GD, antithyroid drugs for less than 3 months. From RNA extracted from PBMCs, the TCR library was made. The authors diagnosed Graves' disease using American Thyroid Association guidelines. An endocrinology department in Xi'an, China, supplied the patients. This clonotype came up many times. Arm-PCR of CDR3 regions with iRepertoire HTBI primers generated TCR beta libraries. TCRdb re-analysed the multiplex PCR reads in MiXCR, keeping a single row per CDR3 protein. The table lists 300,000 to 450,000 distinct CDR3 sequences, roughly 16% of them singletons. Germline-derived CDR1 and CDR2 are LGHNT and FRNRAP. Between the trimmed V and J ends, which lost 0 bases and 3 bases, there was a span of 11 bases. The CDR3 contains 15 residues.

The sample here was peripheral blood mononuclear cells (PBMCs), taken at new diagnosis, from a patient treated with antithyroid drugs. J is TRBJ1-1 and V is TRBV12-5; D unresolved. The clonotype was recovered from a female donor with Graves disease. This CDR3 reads CASGLVRVRDTEAFF. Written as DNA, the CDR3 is TGTGCTAGTGGTTTGGTTCGGGTTCGGGACACTGAAGCTTTCTTT.